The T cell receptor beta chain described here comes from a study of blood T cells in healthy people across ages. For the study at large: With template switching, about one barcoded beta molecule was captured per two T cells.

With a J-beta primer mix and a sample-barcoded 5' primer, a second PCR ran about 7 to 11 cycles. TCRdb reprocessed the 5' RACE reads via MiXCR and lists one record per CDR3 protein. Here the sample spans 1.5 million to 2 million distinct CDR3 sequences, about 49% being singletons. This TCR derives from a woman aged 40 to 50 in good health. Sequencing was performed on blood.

DNA of the CDR3: TGCGCCAGCAGCTCGGAGACAAGTGAGCAGTTCTTC. Translation gives CASSSETSEQFF. This sequence joins TRBV5-1 and TRBJ2-1; D not certain. The CDR3 sequence is 12 residues long. From germline, CDR1 is SGHRS and CDR2 YFSETQ. Trimming took 3 bases from V and 9 from J, leaving 10 bases between them.